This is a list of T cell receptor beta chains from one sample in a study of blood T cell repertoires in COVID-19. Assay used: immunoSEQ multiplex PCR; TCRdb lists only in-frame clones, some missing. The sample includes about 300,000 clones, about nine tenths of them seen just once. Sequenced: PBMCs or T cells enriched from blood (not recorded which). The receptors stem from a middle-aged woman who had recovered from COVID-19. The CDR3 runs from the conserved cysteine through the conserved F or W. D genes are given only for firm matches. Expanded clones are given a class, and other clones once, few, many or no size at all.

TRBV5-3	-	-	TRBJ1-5	TGTGCCAGAAGCTTGGTGTCAGGGATTAGCAATCAGCCCCAGCATTTT	CARSLVSGISNQPQHF
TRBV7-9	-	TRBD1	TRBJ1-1	TGTGCCAGCCGCCCCGCACAGGGGGGGAACACTGAAGCTTTCTTT	CASRPAQGGNTEAFF
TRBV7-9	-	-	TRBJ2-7	TGTGCCAGCAGCACTGCAGGGTACGAGCAGTACTTC	CASSTAGYEQYF
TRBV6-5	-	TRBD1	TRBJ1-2	TGTGCCAGCAGCACGGGACAGACCTATGGCTACACCTTC	CASSTGQTYGYTF
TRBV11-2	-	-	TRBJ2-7	TGTGCCAGCAGCTACACCCGGGTCCTCTCCTACGAGCAGTACTTC	CASSYTRVLSYEQYF
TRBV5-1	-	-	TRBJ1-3	TGCGCCAGCAGCTTCGAGGGAAACACCATATATTTT	CASSFEGNTIYF
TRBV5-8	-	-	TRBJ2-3	TGTGCCAGCAGCTTTATAGATACGCAGTATTTT	CASSFIDTQYF
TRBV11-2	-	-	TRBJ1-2	TGTGCCAGCAGCTTAGCAGCTAACTATGGCTACACCTTC	CASSLAANYGYTF
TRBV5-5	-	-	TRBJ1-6	TGTGCCAGCAGCTTGGCCGGGACTCATCATTCCTATAATTCACCCCTCCACTTT	CASSLAGTHHSYNSPLHF
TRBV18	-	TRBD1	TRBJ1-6	TGTGCCAGCTCACCTCCGACAGGGAGTCTTAATTCACCCCTCCACTTT	CASSPPTGSLNSPLHF
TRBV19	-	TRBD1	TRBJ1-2	TGTGCCAGTGCTCCGGGACAGGGAGATGGCTACACCTTC	CASAPGQGDGYTF
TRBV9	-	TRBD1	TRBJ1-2	TGTGCCAGCAGCGCATCCGGGACAGGGAGGAATGGCTACACCTTC	CASSASGTGRNGYTF
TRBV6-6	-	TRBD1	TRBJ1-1	TGTGCCAGCGAGCCCGGGACAGGGCCAACTGAAGCTTTCTTT	CASEPGTGPTEAFF
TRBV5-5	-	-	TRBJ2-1	TGTGCCAGCAGCTTGGACTATGAGCAGTTCTTC	CASSLDYEQFF
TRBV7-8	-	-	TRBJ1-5	TGTGCCAGCAGCTTAGCGCGGCAATTTAGCAATCAGCCCCAGCATTTT	CASSLARQFSNQPQHF
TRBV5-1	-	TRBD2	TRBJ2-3	TGCGCCAGCAGCTTGGGGCTAGCGGCTAGCACAGATACGCAGTATTTT	CASSLGLAASTDTQYF
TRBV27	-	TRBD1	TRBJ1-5	TGTGCCAGCAGTTCCTACGGGACAGTTGGGGGGAGGCCCCAGCATTTT	CASSSYGTVGGRPQHF
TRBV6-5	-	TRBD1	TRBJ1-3	TGTGCCAGCAGGCAGAACAGGGGTGCTGGAAACACCATATATTTT	CASRQNRGAGNTIYF
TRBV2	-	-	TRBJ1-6	TGTGCCAGCAGGGCGGCGGGGAGCTCCTATAATTCACCCCTCCACTTT	CASRAAGSSYNSPLHF
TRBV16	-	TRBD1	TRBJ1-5	TGTGCCAGCAGCCCCGGACAGGGACACAATCAGCCCCAGCATTTT	CASSPGQGHNQPQHF
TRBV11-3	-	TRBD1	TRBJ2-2	TGTGCCAGCAGCTTCACAGGGGGCGCCTACCGGGAGCTGTTTTTT	CASSFTGGAYRELFF
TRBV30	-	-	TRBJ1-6	TGTGCCTGGAACGCCGGGAATTCACCCCTCCACTTT	CAWNAGNSPLHF
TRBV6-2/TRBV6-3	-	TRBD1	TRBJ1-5	TGTGCCAGCAGTTGGCGACAGGGATCTCAGCCCCAGCATTTT	CASSWRQGSQPQHF
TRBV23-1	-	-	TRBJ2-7	TGCGCCAGCAGTCCCTGCACATGCTACGAGCAGTACTTC	CASSPCTCYEQYF
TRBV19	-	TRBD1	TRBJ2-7	TGTGCCAGTACCGCCGGGACAGGGGCACCTAGCTCCTACGAGCAGTACTTC	CASTAGTGAPSSYEQYF
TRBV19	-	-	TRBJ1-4	TGTGCCAGTAGTCATATCTGGGGGGGACCCTTGAATGAAAAACTGTTTTTT	CASSHIWGGPLNEKLFF
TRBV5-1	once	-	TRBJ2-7	TGCGCCAGCAGCTTGGCCTCAGCAGGGAAATCTTACGAGCAGTACTTC	CASSLASAGKSYEQYF
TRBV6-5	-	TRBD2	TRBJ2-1	TGTGCCAGCCGGGGGGATAGCGGGAGGAAACAGTTCTTC	CASRGDSGRKQFF
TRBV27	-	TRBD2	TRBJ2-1	TGTGCCAGCAGCCCAGGGCTAGCGGGGGTGGGTGAGCAGTTCTTC	CASSPGLAGVGEQFF
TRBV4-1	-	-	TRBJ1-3	TGCGCCAGCGGGAGTGCCCACGCGGCTGGAAACACCATATATTTT	CASGSAHAAGNTIYF
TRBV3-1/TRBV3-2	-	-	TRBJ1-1	TGTGCCAGCAGCCAACTTGTGAACACTGAAGCTTTCTTT	CASSQLVNTEAFF
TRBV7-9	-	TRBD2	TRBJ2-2	TGTGCCAGCAGCGACCTAGCGGTTAGAGGCACCGGGGAGCTGTTTTTT	CASSDLAVRGTGELFF
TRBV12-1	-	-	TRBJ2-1	TGTGCCAGCAGCTTTGGGGCAAGGTGCAGGGGAGCGGGAGTCTACAATGAGCAGTTCTTC	CASSFGARCRGAGVYNEQFF
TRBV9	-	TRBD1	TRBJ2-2	TGTGCCAGCAGCTCCCGGACAGGGGGCACCGGGGAGCTGTTTTTT	CASSSRTGGTGELFF
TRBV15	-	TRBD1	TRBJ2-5	TGTGCCACCAGCAGAGATCCAGGGACAGGAGAGACCCAGTACTTC	CATSRDPGTGETQYF
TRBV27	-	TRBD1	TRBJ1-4	TGTGCCAGCAGTTTGGGGACAGGGATCGGTGAAAAACTGTTTTTT	CASSLGTGIGEKLFF
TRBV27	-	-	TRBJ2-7	TGTGCCAGCAGTCCCTGGGACTCACGCGAGCAGTACTTC	CASSPWDSREQYF
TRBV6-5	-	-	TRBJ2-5	TGTGCCAGCAGTTACCCCGTCCGGGGGAAGGAGACCCAGTACTTC	CASSYPVRGKETQYF
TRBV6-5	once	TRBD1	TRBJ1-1	TGTGCCAGCAGCACGACAGGGGCGATGAACACTGAAGCTTTCTTT	CASSTTGAMNTEAFF
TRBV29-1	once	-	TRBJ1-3	TGCAGCGTTGAAGATCTCGGCACTACAGGCTCTGGAAACACCATATATTTT	CSVEDLGTTGSGNTIYF
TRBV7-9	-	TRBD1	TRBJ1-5	TGTGCCAGCAGCGGGACAGGGAATCAGCCCCAGCATTTT	CASSGTGNQPQHF